These T cell receptor beta chains were read from a single sample in a study of shared clonotypes between healthy human individuals. Clones were sequenced by immunoSEQ multiplex PCR, and TCRdb holds only the in-frame ones, with some missing. Of 2 million to 3 million clones listed, 90% to 95% are singletons. Sequenced sample: naive CD4+ T cells from PBMCs. The receptors derive from a young man in good health. Some clones in this sample may be carry-over from other donors' samples. Each CDR3 is given with its conserved first and last residue. D genes are given only for firm matches. Clone size, where shown, is once, few, many, or a class for clones that have expanded.

clone_size | j_call | d_call | v_call | cdr3_aa | cdr3_nt
. | TRBJ1-1 | . | TRBV28 | CASSLTVYTEAFF | TGTGCCAGCAGTTTGACAGTATACACTGAAGCTTTCTTT
. | TRBJ1-1 | . | TRBV29-1 | CSVESGQLNTEAFF | TGCAGCGTTGAGTCGGGGCAGTTGAACACTGAAGCTTTCTTT
. | TRBJ2-7 | . | TRBV28 | CASTLGLGGSEQYF | TGTGCCAGCACCTTGGGACTAGGGGGCTCCGAGCAGTACTTC
. | TRBJ2-2 | . | TRBV19 | CASSIVASAAGELFF | TGTGCCAGTAGTATAGTCGCTAGCGCGGCCGGGGAGCTGTTTTTT
. | TRBJ2-1 | TRBD2 | TRBV27 | CASSSLTSGRVNEQFF | TGTGCCAGCAGTTCTCTTACTAGCGGGAGAGTCAATGAGCAGTTCTTC
. | TRBJ1-1 | . | TRBV19 | CASSMGRAPGTEAFF | TGTGCCAGTAGTATGGGCAGGGCCCCAGGCACTGAAGCTTTCTTT
. | TRBJ1-1 | . | TRBV7-3 | CASSLLGGRAEAFF | TGTGCCAGCAGCTTACTAGGGGGTAGGGCTGAAGCTTTCTTT
. | TRBJ1-5 | . | TRBV2 | CASSEAYRSQPQHF | TGTGCCAGCAGTGAAGCATATCGGAGTCAGCCCCAGCATTTT
. | TRBJ1-2 | . | TRBV14 | CASSQEWGRDTPGGYTF | TGTGCCAGCAGCCAAGAGTGGGGTAGGGACACCCCTGGTGGCTACACCTTC
. | TRBJ2-7 | TRBD2 | TRBV11-2 | CASSSQRAGRRGEQYF | TGTGCCAGCAGCTCGCAAAGGGCCGGGAGGCGCGGCGAGCAGTACTTC
. | TRBJ2-3 | . | TRBV30 | CAWSAGTDTQYF | TGTGCCTGGAGTGCTGGCACAGATACGCAGTATTTT
. | TRBJ2-3 | TRBD2 | TRBV7-8 | CASKAGGGTTDTQYF | TGTGCCAGCAAGGCGGGAGGAGGGACTACAGATACGCAGTATTTT
once | TRBJ2-7 | TRBD2 | TRBV7-9 | CASSPSKGLARSYEQYF | TGTGCCAGCAGCCCATCAAAAGGACTAGCGCGTTCCTACGAGCAGTACTTC
. | TRBJ2-7 | TRBD1 | TRBV6-1 | CASSELGTGGGEQYF | TGTGCCAGCAGTGAACTCGGGACAGGGGGAGGGGAGCAGTACTTC
. | TRBJ2-3 | TRBD1 | TRBV15 | CATRQGARTDTQYF | TGTGCCACCAGACAGGGGGCCCGGACAGATACGCAGTATTTT
. | TRBJ1-4 | . | TRBV6-1 | CASSEKGRLRGKLFF | TGTGCCAGCAGTGAAAAGGGACGGCTTCGGGGAAAACTGTTTTTT
. | TRBJ2-2 | . | TRBV28 | CASSFLEDPPGELFF | TGTGCCAGCAGTTTCTTAGAGGACCCGCCCGGGGAGCTGTTTTTT
. | TRBJ1-1 | . | TRBV30 | CAWSDTGRRATEAFF | TGTGCCTGGAGCGACACGGGCAGGAGAGCGACTGAAGCTTTCTTT
once | TRBJ2-7 | TRBD1 | TRBV27 | CASSLSPRQGARQYF | TGTGCCAGCAGTTTATCGCCGAGACAGGGGGCGAGGCAGTACTTC
. | TRBJ2-5 | . | TRBV20-1 | CSATKGERQYF | TGCAGTGCCACGAAAGGGGAGCGGCAGTACTTC
. | TRBJ2-5 | . | TRBV28 | CASSTYLGRHQETQYF | TGTGCCAGCTCTACCTACCTTGGACGCCATCAAGAGACCCAGTACTTC
. | TRBJ2-1 | . | TRBV9 | CASSAPGSYNEQFF | TGTGCCAGCAGCGCACCGGGATCTTACAATGAGCAGTTCTTC
once | TRBJ2-7 | . | TRBV5-6 | CASSLVNSAYEQYF | TGTGCCAGCAGCTTGGTAAACTCCGCCTACGAGCAGTACTTC
. | TRBJ2-1 | . | TRBV6-1 | CASSDIATSNNEQFF | TGTGCCAGCAGTGATATAGCGACGTCGAACAATGAGCAGTTCTTC
. | TRBJ2-1 | TRBD1 | TRBV5-1 | CASSPRGTGVVGNEQFF | TGCGCCAGCAGCCCCAGGGGGACAGGGGTAGTGGGCAATGAGCAGTTCTTC
. | TRBJ2-3 | TRBD2 | TRBV7-3 | CASSYARTSGSGDTQYF | TGTGCCAGCAGCTACGCCAGGACTAGCGGGAGTGGAGATACGCAGTATTTT
. | TRBJ2-1 | . | TRBV28 | CASSPVGGSSYNEQFF | TGTGCCAGCAGCCCCGTTGGGGGAAGCTCCTACAATGAGCAGTTCTTC
. | TRBJ2-1 | . | TRBV18 | CASSPPERQIYNEQFF | TGTGCCAGCTCACCACCAGAGCGGCAAATCTACAATGAGCAGTTCTTC